This TCR beta chain appears in the sequencing data of a study of shared clonotypes between healthy human individuals (dated by TCRdb to 2018 to 2021). A note on the overall study: The cohort comprised two women and three men aged 18 to 49 years. For each donor, CD4 naive and CD4 memory were each given three plates, CD8 naive was given two plates, and CD8 memory was given one plate. To estimate repertoire size and how much clonotypes are shared between individuals, the study performed deep sequencing of blood TCR repertoires from 4 to 6 healthy adults. Different laboratories and diverse techniques were used to prepare libraries and sequence TCR repertoires, to increase sequencing depth and limit assay-specific biases. Leukapheresis yielded between about 0.94 and 8.9 billion PBMCs per donor.

Sequences MNHEY (CDR1) and SVGAGI (CDR2) are obtained from the germline V gene. The CDR3, cysteine through phenylalanine, is 11 amino acids long. Only the CDR3 portion is preserved as DNA: 33 bases, with reading frame beginning at the first base. The donors were healthy, HIV-negative adults with no recently reported acute infections or vaccinations. Only Caucasian adults living in Nashville, Tennessee, USA were represented among the donors. CD4+ T cells were enriched by magnetic negative selection; naive cells were then positively selected on CD45RA, and the negative fraction formed the memory subset. Blood was collected by leukapheresis, and PBMCs were isolated by Ficoll-Histopaque density gradient centrifugation and then cryopreserved in liquid nitrogen vapor phase. Purity and quantity of every magnetically sorted T cell population were checked by analytical flow cytometry. Genomic DNA was isolated from each sorted fraction and quantified by UV absorbance on a Nanodrop 2000c.

Overall study outcomes, separate from this receptor: Sampling was limited to blood, and TCR repertoires in tissue likely differ from TCR repertoires in blood. The small number of donors limited the genetic and exposure-history diversity represented. Based on pairwise subsampling, the degree of clonotype sharing among donors was expected to be affected by sequencing depth. About 4.5% of naive CD4, more than 3% of naive CD8, 2% to 2.5% of memory CD4, and 0.35% to 0.4% of memory CD8 clonotypes were shared across four donors. Estimated clonotype richness was generally larger for naive than for memory subsets. Incomplete sequencing was indicated by rarefaction of sorted-subset datasets, despite the large sequencing depth. Compared with non-shared clonotypes, the clonotypes found in all four sorted-subset donors had higher generation probabilities.

With regard to this clone: Its antigen target is currently unknown. No clone much larger than this one lies a single base away; base qualities are absent.

TCR CDR3 regions were amplified from genomic DNA by multiplex PCR using the deep immunoSEQ assay. Extracted genomic DNA from each cell subset was spread evenly across all wells of several immunoSEQ 96-well plates, with each plate serving as a replicate. Each replicate PCR for sorted subsets received about 180 ng genomic DNA, equal to about 30,000 T cell genomes. Purified libraries were quantified with a Qubit 3.0 fluorometer, sized on a Bioanalyzer 2100, and re-quantified with the KAPA Library Quantification kit. Every immunoSEQ 96-well plate was sequenced on a dedicated single-read 150-cycle Illumina NextSeq 550 flow cell. For the original study's pipeline: Because only junctional sequences without quality scores were contained in the immunoSEQ output, filtering matching that applied to full-length reads could not be performed. Sequences were annotated with PyIR, a Python wrapper for IgBLAST v1.9, and V/J genes and CDR3 were assigned using IMGT germline references. Reads were filtered out if the reads had weak V/J assignments (E-value above 1e-6), no CDR3, stop codons, out-of-frame junctions, or ambiguous translated residues. V3J clonotypes were defined as sequences sharing the same inferred V gene, J gene, and CDR3 amino acid sequence. Percentage overlap between repertoires was calculated by dividing the number of shared unique clonotypes by the size of the smaller repertoire. Repertoire richness was assessed with RTK rarefaction, the Chao1 estimator, and Recon v2.1 estimates of unobserved clonotypes. Generation probabilities for all TCRbeta clonotypes obtained by the gDNA method from several donors were computed using OLGA. TCRdb mirrors the immuneACCESS table, restricted to in-frame sequences. Some clones are absent from its copies; in checked studies, under half trace to an unresolved V gene, and the reason for the others is unknown. D and trimming were read from the DNA, whereas the V and J calls and clone size are those reported in that table. In all, the sample holds some 1,600,000 clones, and around 98% of those were seen once. The ten largest clones represent about 0.42% of the sample.

The sample consisted of naive CD4+ T cells sorted from blood. Reading the label with the study, this specimen's cell subset or site is: CD45RA+ positively selected. Recombination linked TRBV6-5 to TRBJ1-2, and perhaps TRBD1 as D gene, on 5 matching bases. The sequence derives from a man aged 25 to 40 in good health. For the CDR3, the sequence is CAAGTVYGYTF. The DNA reads TGTGCAGCGGGGACGGTCTATGGCTACACCTTC.